This T cell receptor (beta chain) was recovered during a study of control samples from healthy donors and cancer patients (dated by TCRdb to about 2020). V is reduced by 4 bases and J by 4 bases, leaving a spacing of 4 bases between them. Including cysteine and phenylalanine, the CDR3 has 11 amino acids. Only the CDR3 portion is preserved as DNA: 33 bases, with reading frame beginning at the first base. The CDR1 and CDR2 encoded by the germline V gene are SGHAT and FQNNGV. Remarks on this clone: Its antigen is unknown. No much larger clone is present one base from it, and per-base qualities are unavailable.

Library method: the immunoSEQ multiplex PCR assay. The table comes from immuneACCESS by way of TCRdb, which keeps in-frame sequences with V and J called. Part of the clones is missing from these tables; in studies checked, under half for an unresolved V gene and the rest for unknown reasons. Counted in this sample were about 49,000 clones; about 86% of them appeared once. Of the sample, less than 3.5% is held by the ten largest clones. The sequenced sample consisted of PBMCs. This receptor was identified in a woman in her 50s with lung cancer. The rearrangement combines TRBV11-2 with TRBJ2-5, with the D gene not clear enough to name. The nucleotide sequence reads as follows: TGTGCCAGCAGCTCCGGAGAGACCCAGTACTTC. Translated, this gives CASSSGETQYF.